Following are 13 T cell receptor beta chains from one sample sequenced in a study of OX40 agonist ivuxolimab in advanced cancers. The table came from immunoSEQ multiplex PCR; TCRdb's copy has only in-frame clones and leaves some out. The data show tens of thousands of clones, with roughly 82% seen just once and 2% to 2.5% held by the top ten. Sample: CD4+ or CD8+ T cells sorted from blood, taken in a trial of the OX40 agonist ivuxolimab. These receptors all stem from an adult with an advanced solid tumor such as melanoma, head and neck, liver or kidney cancer.

The CDR3 sequence is CASTPEPDTGELFF. CDR3 coding DNA: TGTGCCAGCACCCCCGAGCCGGACACCGGGGAGCTGTTTTTT. The chain employs TRBV5-4 and TRBJ2-2, with D hard to call. The germline V and J ends were trimmed by 6 bases and 3 bases, with 12 bases remaining between them. Germline lookup yields CDR1 SGHNT and CDR2 YYREEE (reference sequence). CDR3 length equals 14 residues.

By share, this clone counts as medium-sized. The V and J genes are TRBV5-1 and TRBJ2-2; 7 nucleotides match TRBD1. The trim removed 0 bases at V and 3 bases at J, leaving 2 bases unmatched. Germline CDR1 and CDR2: SGHRS and YFSETQ. The CDR3 spans 15 residues. The CDR3 is CASSLVGGDTGELFF. CDR3 nucleotide sequence: TGCGCCAGCAGCTTGGTAGGGGGCGACACCGGGGAGCTGTTTTTT. The whole variable domain, remainder taken from reference TRBV5-1 and TRBJ2-2, is KAGVTQTPRYLIKTRGQQVTLSCSPISGHRSVSWYQQTPGQGLQFLFEYFSETQRNKGNFPGRFSGRQFSNSRSEMNVSTLELGDSALYLCASSLVGGDTGELFFGEGSRLTVL.

The chain uses TRBV27 and TRBJ2-3, with a tentative D call TRBD1 (5 bases). Between the trimmed V and J ends, which lost 3 bases and 0 bases, there was a span of 25 bases. The CDR3 totals 20 residues. In germline, CDR1 is MNHEY, CDR2 SMNVEV (reference sequence). CDR3 protein: CASSFDVGWGRTTSTDTQYF. The CDR3 coding sequence is TGTGCCAGCAGTTTCGATGTGGGTTGGGGCAGAACGACTAGCACAGATACGCAGTATTTT.

The J gene is TRBJ1-5, the V gene TRBV28, with D maybe TRBD1 (5 bases). V was clipped by 6 bases and J by 4 bases, with 16 bases between them. The CDR3 is made up of 15 amino acids. Per the germline V gene, CDR1 is MDHEN and CDR2 is SYDVKM. CDR3 bases: TGTGCCAGCAGCCCGGTTTCGGGGGGAAATCAGCCCCAGCATTTT. Protein product: CASSPVSGGNQPQHF. The whole variable domain, remainder taken from reference TRBV28 and TRBJ1-5, is DVKVTQSSRYLVKRTGEKVFLECVQDMDHENMFWYRQDPGLGLRLIYFSYDVKMKEKGDIPEGYSVSREKKERFSLILESASTNQTSMYLCASSPVSGGNQPQHFGDGTRLSIL.

This chain connects TRBV29-1 to TRBJ2-7; 7 positions match TRBD2. Germline lookup yields CDR1 SQVTM and CDR2 ANQGSEA. Losses at the gene ends were 2 bases for V and 3 bases for J; bases not matched to a gene: 10. The CDR3 runs to 15 residues. CDR3 residues: CSVEQRGLPSYEQYF. The CDR3 coding sequence is TGCAGCGTTGAACAGCGGGGCTTGCCTAGCTACGAGCAGTACTTC.

A few counts support this clone. The rearrangement links TRBV11-3 to TRBJ2-1; D tentatively fits TRBD1 or TRBD2 (5 bases each). V was pared by 3 bases and J by 1 base, with 13 bases between. CDR3 size: 16 residues. Looked up from germline, CDR1 is SGHNT and CDR2 is YENEEA. The CDR3 sequence: CASSLERGGSYNEQFF. The CDR3 region has the DNA TGTGCCAGCAGCTTGGAGAGGGGCGGGTCCTACAATGAGCAGTTCTTC.

The chain carries TRBV10-1 and TRBJ2-5; D assignment may be TRBD1 or TRBD2 (6 bases each). Trimming removed 5 bases at V and 5 bases at J, with 24 bases between. This CDR3 comprises 17 residues. The germline V gene encodes CDR1 WNHNN and CDR2 SYGVQD (reference sequence). The CDR3 loop is CASSRTASSAGLETQYF. CDR3 in DNA: TGCGCCAGCAGTAGGACAGCCTCATCCGCGGGGTTGGAGACCCAGTACTTC.

The J gene is TRBJ2-3, the V gene TRBV2; TRBD1 matches at 9 bases. CDR1 is SNHLY, CDR2 FYNNEI, per germline. The CDR3 is made up of 15 amino acids. The J segment lost 3 bases and the V segment lost 6 bases, leaving 7 bases of the junction unmatched. CDR3 DNA sequence: TGTGCCAGCAGACGCGACAGGGGGGTGACAGATACGCAGTATTTT. Translated, it gives CASRRDRGVTDTQYF. Supplemented by reference TRBV2 and TRBJ2-3, the full variable domain reads EPEVTQTPSHQVTQMGQEVILRCVPISNHLYFYWYRQILGQKVEFLVSFYNNEISEKSEIFDDQFSVERPDGSNFTLKIRSTKLEDSAMYFCASRRDRGVTDTQYFGPGTRLTVL.

This sequence joins TRBV7-3 and TRBJ2-1; a weak D match, TRBD2 (7 bases). V dropped 3 bases and J dropped 0 bases, with 15 bases sitting between them. The CDR3 length is 17 residues. Germline values: CDR1 SGHTA, CDR2 FQGTGA. The CDR3 loop reads CASSFPAGASSYNEQFF. In nucleotides, the CDR3 is TGTGCCAGCAGCTTCCCGGCGGGGGCGAGCTCCTACAATGAGCAGTTCTTC. The complete variable domain, with remaining parts taken from reference TRBV7-3 and TRBJ2-1, reads GAGVSQTPSNKVTEKGKYVELRCDPISGHTALYWYRQSLGQGPEFLIYFQGTGAADDSGLPNDRFFAVRPEGSVSTLKIQRTERGDSAVYLCASSFPAGASSYNEQFFGPGTRLTVL.

CDR3 in DNA: TGTGCCAGCAGTTACCTCCCGACAGGGCCCCACGAGCAGTACTTC. The encoded protein is CASSYLPTGPHEQYF. The genes are TRBV6-5 and TRBJ2-7; 7 bases align to TRBD1. Germline lookup yields CDR1 MNHEY and CDR2 SVGAGI. The J segment lost 5 bases and the V segment lost 2 bases, leaving 9 bases of the junction unmatched. The CDR3 loop spans 15 amino acids.

This clone is a singleton in its sample. The V and J genes are TRBV5-1 and TRBJ1-1, with unresolved D. Between the trimmed V and J ends, which lost 2 bases and 1 base, there was a span of 12 bases. CDR3 length equals 15 residues. Germline V lookup: CDR1 SGHRS, CDR2 YFSETQ. The CDR3 loop is CASSLDGRPNTEAFF. The CDR3 DNA reads as TGCGCCAGCAGCTTAGATGGGAGACCGAACACTGAAGCTTTCTTT.

The chain couples TRBV19 to TRBJ2-7, with 9 bases fitting TRBD1. CDR1 and CDR2 from the germline V gene are LNHDA and SQIVND (reference sequence). The CDR3 has 15 amino acids. The V gene end was trimmed by 3 bases and the J gene end by 2 bases; junction bases not matched to a gene: 5. The chain's CDR3 is CASSISGTGTYEQYF. DNA for the CDR3: TGTGCCAGTAGTATCTCCGGGACAGGGACCTACGAGCAGTACTTC.

This clone has only one observation. The chain links TRBV30 to TRBJ2-1, with TRBD2 matching over 7 bases. With 4 bases clipped from V and 10 bases from J, the junction kept 13 bases outside the gene matches. The CDR3 extends over 14 amino acids. Germline loops: CDR1 GTSNPN, CDR2 SVGIG (reference sequence). The CDR3 DNA follows: TGTGCCTGGATAGGGTGGGAGGGTAGTCTAGAGCAGTTCTTC. Its protein is CAWIGWEGSLEQFF.